The sequence of this T cell receptor beta chain was determined in a study of shared clonotypes between healthy human individuals. Study observations and caveats: Larger estimated richness was generally recorded for naive subsets relative to memory subsets.

Germline V lookup: CDR1 SGHAT, CDR2 FQNNGV. The CDR3 sequence is 17 residues long. V shed 5 bases, J shed 4 bases, and the junction held 15 bases outside the gene matches. About this clone: The antigen is not known.

Generated by immunoSEQ multiplex PCR, the TCRdb table keeps only in-frame clones and is missing some. The sample consists of about 1.5 million clones, 98% of them appearing once. Healthy adults negative for HIV, lacking recent acute infections or vaccinations, served as donors. V gene TRBV11-2 combines with J gene TRBJ1-2; 8 nucleotides line up with TRBD1. The TCR comes from a man aged 30 to 39 in good health. Sequenced material: naive CD4+ T cells sorted from blood. Subset noted: CD45RA+ positively selected. CDR3 in DNA: TGTGCCAGCAGCCCGCGTGCGGGACAGGTAGTCAGCTATGGCTACACCTTC. Amino acids: CASSPRAGQVVSYGYTF. The entire variable domain, with the rest obtained from reference TRBV11-2 and TRBJ1-2, is as follows: EAGVAQSPRYKIIEKRQSVAFWCNPISGHATLYWYQQILGQGPKLLIQFQNNGVVDDSQLPKDRFSAERLKGVDSTLKIQPAKLEDSAVYLCASSPRAGQVVSYGYTFGSGTRLTVV.